The 16 T cell receptor beta chains reported below all come from one sample, sequenced in a study of shared clonotypes between healthy human individuals. TCRdb's copy holds only in-frame clones and misses some; the assay was immunoSEQ multiplex PCR. The sample has roughly 2 million clones, about 95% seen once; the top ten hold 0.1% to 0.15%. The sequenced material came from naive CD4+ T cells sorted from blood. This sample's subset: CD45RA+ positively selected. These receptors all come from a young man in good health.

Of note for this clone: Compared with germline, one end of the junction differs, possibly owing to a read error. The chain carries TRBV7-7 and TRBJ2-5; D not resolved. The V gene's germline CDR1 is SSHAT and CDR2 FNYEAQ (reference sequence). This CDR3 region has 13 residues. The CDR3 region has the DNA TGTGCTAGCAGCCAAGCGTTAGGGGAGACCCAGTACTTC. Encoded protein: CASSQALGETQYF.

The genes are TRBV6-1 and TRBJ1-2; D ambiguous. This CDR3 is built from 13 residues. Germline CDR1 reads MNHNS; CDR2 reads SASEGT. V dropped 7 bases and J dropped 7 bases, with 16 bases sitting between them. The CDR3 nucleotides are TGTGCCAGCACCCCCCTAGAGGCGGTTGGCTACACCTTC. Encoded protein: CASTPLEAVGYTF.

V usage is TRBV30 and J usage is TRBJ1-6; 7 positions match TRBD1. The CDR3 runs to 14 residues. The junction had 0 bases not matched to a gene; V was cut back by 3 bases and J by 1 base. Germline V gives CDR1 GTSNPN, CDR2 SVGIG (reference sequence). CDR3 region: CAWRQGSYNSPLHF. Written as DNA, the CDR3 is TGTGCCTGGAGACAGGGGTCCTATAATTCACCCCTCCACTTT.

V and J are TRBV10-1 and TRBJ2-7; weak D call: TRBD2 (6 bases). Trimming removed 2 bases from V and 0 bases from J, with 11 bases in between. CDR1 WNHNN and CDR2 SYGVQD come from the germline V gene (reference sequence). The length of the CDR3 is 15 residues. The CDR3 region is CASSEQAGHSYEQYF. DNA for the CDR3: TGCGCCAGCAGTGAGCAAGCGGGTCACTCCTACGAGCAGTACTTC.

This sequence joins TRBV29-1 and TRBJ2-4; D gene uncertain. Trimming stripped 1 base from V and 6 bases from J, with 4 bases between. Germline V CDR1 and CDR2: SQVTM, ANQGSEA. CDR3 length: 11 amino acids. The CDR3 protein is CSVEVSNIQYF. Here the CDR3 DNA reads TGCAGCGTTGAAGTCTCAAACATTCAGTACTTC.

As concerns this clone: This CDR3 is also generated by other DNA sequences in the sample. J is TRBJ1-1 and V is TRBV6-5, with D perhaps TRBD1 (6 bases). The CDR3 is 13 amino acids. V dropped 2 bases and J dropped 4 bases, with 8 bases sitting between them. Germline V gene sequence: CDR1 MNHEY, CDR2 SVGAGI. The CDR3 protein is CASSYLRGTEAFF. The CDR3 region has the DNA TGTGCCAGCAGTTACCTCAGGGGCACTGAAGCTTTCTTT.

This clone was detected only once. The CDR3 loop reads CASSLEGKGNTIYF. In nucleotides, the CDR3 is TGCGCCAGCAGCTTGGAGGGGAAGGGAAACACCATATATTTT. This chain uses TRBV5-1 with TRBJ1-3; a weak D match, TRBD1 (5 bases). Per germline, CDR1 SGHRS and CDR2 YFSETQ. V lost 0 bases to trimming and J lost 4 bases, with 8 bases between them. This CDR3 region has 14 residues.

The chain employs TRBV5-6 and TRBJ2-3; D gene ambiguous. Germline CDR1 is SGHDT and CDR2 is YYEEEE. This CDR3 spans 15 amino acids. The V end lost 1 base, the J end lost 0 bases, and 9 bases lay between the germline ends. This CDR3 is CASSLMGTSTDTQYF. The CDR3 nucleotides are TGTGCCAGCAGCTTGATGGGTACTAGCACAGATACGCAGTATTTT.

The gene calls are TRBV11-3 and TRBJ2-7, with D unclear. The germline V and J ends were trimmed by 1 base and 3 bases, with 7 bases remaining between them. The germline V gene has CDR1 SGHNT and CDR2 YENEEA. This CDR3 is built from 13 residues. CDR3 loop: CASSLALDYEQYF. CDR3 nucleotides: TGTGCCAGCAGCTTAGCCCTCGACTACGAGCAGTACTTC.

The gene calls are TRBV11-2 and TRBJ2-1, with D perhaps matching TRBD1 (5 bases). The V end lost 2 bases, the J end lost 0 bases, and 14 bases lay between the germline ends. Germline loops: CDR1 SGHAT, CDR2 FQNNGV. This CDR3 is 17 amino acids long. The CDR3 sequence is CASSLLVGVSSYNEQFF. Written as DNA, the CDR3 is TGTGCCAGCAGCTTACTTGTAGGGGTGAGCTCCTACAATGAGCAGTTCTTC. Complete variable domain (other parts from reference TRBV11-2 and TRBJ2-1): EAGVAQSPRYKIIEKRQSVAFWCNPISGHATLYWYQQILGQGPKLLIQFQNNGVVDDSQLPKDRFSAERLKGVDSTLKIQPAKLEDSAVYLCASSLLVGVSSYNEQFFGPGTRLTVL.

This rearrangement joins TRBV11-2 to TRBJ2-5; TRBD2 matches 8 bases. The CDR3 is 15 amino acids. After removal of 4 bases from V and 5 bases from J, the junction contained 9 bases not matched to a gene. Germline CDR1 SGHAT, CDR2 FQNNGV. For the CDR3, the DNA is TGTGCCAGCAGCTCCCAGGGGAGCGGGGGTGAGACCCAGTACTTC. Amino acid sequence: CASSSQGSGGETQYF.

V gene TRBV29-1 combines with J gene TRBJ1-5; TRBD1 matches 12 bases. CDR3 length: 18 amino acids. Losses at the gene ends were 7 bases for V and 3 bases for J; bases not matched to a gene: 16. Germline loops: CDR1 SQVTM, CDR2 ANQGSEA. The CDR3 DNA is TGCAGCGCCCAGGTAAGGGGACAGGGGGCCTCCGACAATCAGCCCCAGCATTTT. Amino acids: CSAQVRGQGASDNQPQHF.

J is TRBJ1-1 and V is TRBV6-5; a weak D match, TRBD1 (6 bases). The germline CDR1 and CDR2 sequences are MNHEY and SVGAGI. The CDR3 extends over 14 amino acids. Trimming left V 2 bases short and J 1 base short, with 8 bases between. CDR3: CASSYDRTNTEAFF. For the CDR3, the DNA is TGTGCCAGCAGTTACGACAGGACGAACACTGAAGCTTTCTTT.

The table lists this clone with a count of one. The rearrangement links TRBV11-2 to TRBJ2-7; perhaps TRBD1 as D (6 bases). V gave up 3 bases and J gave up 4 bases, with 13 bases separating them. The CDR3 has 14 residues. The germline V gene encodes CDR1 SGHAT and CDR2 FQNNGV. The CDR3 loop reads CASSFWQGWYEQYF. The CDR3, as DNA: TGTGCCAGCAGCTTCTGGCAGGGGTGGTACGAGCAGTACTTC.

The V call is TRBV7-3, the J call TRBJ1-6; possible D gene TRBD1, 5 bases. The CDR3 length is 15 residues. The germline CDR1 and CDR2 sequences are SGHTA and FQGTGA. V gave up 5 bases and J gave up 4 bases, with 12 bases separating them. The DNA for the CDR3 is TGTGCCAGCAGCCCCGGGGGACGGTATAATTCACCCCTCCACTTT. Protein product: CASSPGGRYNSPLHF.

This clone occurred a few times. The rearrangement joins TRBV19 to TRBJ2-5; D is ambiguous. CDR3 length: 13 residues. In germline, CDR1 is LNHDA, CDR2 SQIVND (reference sequence). The V end was cut by 6 bases, the J end by 5 bases, with 13 bases between. CDR3 bases: TGTGCCAGTAGAACCTTGAACGAGGAGACCCAGTACTTC. It specifies CASRTLNEETQYF.